This TCR beta chain is from a study of cytomegalovirus exposure and HLA in healthy donors. Study-wide results and limits: Among TCR beta chains, those listed as cytomegalovirus-associated numbered around 160.

The CDR3 totals 11 residues. The germline CDR1 and CDR2 sequences are SQVTM and ANQGSEA. V trimming: 5 bases; J trimming: 14 bases; junction bases outside the gene matches: 8. The PCR ran on 60 Vbeta and 13 Jbeta primers. The repertoire was sequenced with immunoSEQ multiplex PCR; TCRdb's copy has only in-frame clones and lacks some. The table records 100,000 to 150,000 clones, approximately 78% of them present only once. A word on this clone: The antigen is undetermined.

Sequencing input: PBMCs. The sequence derives from a woman aged 40 to 50 in good health and CMV-seropositive. V is TRBV29-1 and J is TRBJ2-1; TRBD2 matches at 8 bases. This CDR3 reads CSVYAGTREFF. For the CDR3, the DNA is TGCAGCGTTTACGCCGGGACTAGGGAGTTCTTC.